This is a list of T cell receptor beta chains from one sample in a study of tumor-infiltrating lymphocytes in primary liver carcinoma. TCRdb redid the calling of the multiplex PCR reads with MiXCR, one entry per CDR3 protein. The table lists approximately 30,000 distinct CDR3 sequences, around 71% of them singletons. The specimen was liver tumor tissue from sampling region 3. The receptor set was obtained from a woman under 40 with primary liver carcinoma and hepatitis B virus infection. CDR3s include the opening cysteine and the closing phenylalanine or tryptophan. D genes are given only for firm matches. Clone size appears in some rows only: once, few, many, or a class for an expanded clone.

j_call d_call v_call clone_size cdr3_aa cdr3_nt
TRBJ2-3 - TRBV11-2 - CAFGDLDTQYF TGTGCCTTCGGGGATCTGGATACGCAGTATTTT
TRBJ2-1 TRBD2 TRBV7-8 - CAISLVPGLADNEHFF TGTGCCATCAGCTTAGTCCCGGGACTAGCGGACAATGAGCACTTCTTC
TRBJ2-3 - TRBV4-3 - CAISQSVWPGDPDDTQYF TGTGCCATCAGCCAGTCGGTCTGGCCGGGTGATCCCGATGATACGCAGTATTTT
TRBJ2-2 - TRBV5-4 - CASSNSGSDITGELFF TGTGCCAGCAGCAACTCTGGAAGCGATATCACCGGGGAGCTGTTTTTT
TRBJ2-1 - TRBV11-1 - CASSLGGESWGIEQFF TGTGCCAGCAGCTTAGGCGGCGAGAGCTGGGGAATTGAGCAGTTCTTC
TRBJ2-7 TRBD2 TRBV6-2/TRBV6-3 few CTSSSGTSGRYEQYF TGTACTAGCAGCTCCGGGACTAGCGGGAGATACGAGCAGTACTTC
TRBJ2-3 TRBD2 TRBV20-1 few CSALGLAGDSDTQYF TGCAGTGCTTTAGGCCTAGCGGGGGATTCAGATACGCAGTATTTT
TRBJ2-3 TRBD2 TRBV4-3 - CASTQEGLVGGPTDTQYF TGCGCCAGCACCCAAGAAGGTCTAGTGGGAGGGCCGACAGATACGCAGTATTTT
TRBJ1-1 - TRBV30 - CAWNSQRGPEAFF TGTGCCTGGAACTCCCAAAGGGGCCCTGAAGCATTCTTT
TRBJ1-2 TRBD1 TRBV6-5 - CTSSYKGQGNGYTF TGTACCAGCAGTTATAAAGGACAGGGCAACGGCTACACCTTC
TRBJ1-6 - TRBV4-1 - CASSQGPPRETISPLHF TGCGCCAGCAGTCAAGGCCCCCCCCGGGAGACTATCTCACCCCTCCACTTT
TRBJ2-1 TRBD1 TRBV29-1 many CSVEGDRNNEQFF TGCAGCGTTGAGGGGGACAGGAACAATGAGCAGTTCTTC